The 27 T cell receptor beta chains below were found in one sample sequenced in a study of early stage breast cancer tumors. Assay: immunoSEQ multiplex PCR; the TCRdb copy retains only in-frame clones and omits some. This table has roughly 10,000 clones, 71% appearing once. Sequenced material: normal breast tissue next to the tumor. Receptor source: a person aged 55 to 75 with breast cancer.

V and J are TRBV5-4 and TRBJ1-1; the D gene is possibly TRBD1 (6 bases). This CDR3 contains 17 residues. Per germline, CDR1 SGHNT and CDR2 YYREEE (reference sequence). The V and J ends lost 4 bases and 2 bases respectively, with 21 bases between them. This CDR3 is CASSNTGRGLENTEAFF. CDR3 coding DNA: TGTGCCAGCAGCAATACGGGGAGGGGGTTAGAAAACACTGAAGCTTTCTTT.

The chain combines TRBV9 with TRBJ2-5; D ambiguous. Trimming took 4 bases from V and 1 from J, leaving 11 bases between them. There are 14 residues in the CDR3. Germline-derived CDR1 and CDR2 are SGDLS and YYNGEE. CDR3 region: CASSPPSGQETQYF. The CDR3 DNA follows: TGTGCCAGCAGCCCCCCCTCAGGCCAAGAGACCCAGTACTTC.

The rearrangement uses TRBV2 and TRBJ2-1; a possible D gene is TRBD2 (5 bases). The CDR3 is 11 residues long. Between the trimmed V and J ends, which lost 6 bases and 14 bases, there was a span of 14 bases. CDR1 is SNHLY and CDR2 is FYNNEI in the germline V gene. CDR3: CASRDREQKFF. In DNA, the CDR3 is TGTGCCAGCAGGGACCGGGAACAGAAGTTCTTC.

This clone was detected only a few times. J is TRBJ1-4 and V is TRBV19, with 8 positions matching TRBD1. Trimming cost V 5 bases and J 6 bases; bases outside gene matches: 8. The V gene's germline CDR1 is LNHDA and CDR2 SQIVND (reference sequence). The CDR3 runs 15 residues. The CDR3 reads CASSAPGQVDEKLFF. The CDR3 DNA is TGTGCCAGTAGTGCACCGGGACAGGTGGATGAAAAACTGTTTTTT.

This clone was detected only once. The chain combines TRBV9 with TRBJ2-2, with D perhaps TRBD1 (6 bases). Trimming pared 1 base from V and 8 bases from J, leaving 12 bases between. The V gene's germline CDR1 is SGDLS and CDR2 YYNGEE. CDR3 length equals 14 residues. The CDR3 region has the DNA TGTGCCAGCAGCGTATTCGAGGGGACAGGGGAGCTGTTTTTT. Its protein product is CASSVFEGTGELFF.

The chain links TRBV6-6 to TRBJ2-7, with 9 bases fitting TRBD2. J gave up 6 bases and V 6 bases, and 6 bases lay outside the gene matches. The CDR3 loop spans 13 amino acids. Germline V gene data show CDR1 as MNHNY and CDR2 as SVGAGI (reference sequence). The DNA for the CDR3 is TGTGCCAGCAGCCTAGCGGGACCCCCCGAGCAGTACTTC. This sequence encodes CASSLAGPPEQYF.

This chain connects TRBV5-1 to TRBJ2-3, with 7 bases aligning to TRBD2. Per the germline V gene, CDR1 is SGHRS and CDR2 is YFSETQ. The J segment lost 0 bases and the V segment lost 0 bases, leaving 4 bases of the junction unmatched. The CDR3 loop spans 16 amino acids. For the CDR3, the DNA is TGCGCCAGCAGCTTGGACCCGCGGGGGAGCACAGATACGCAGTATTTT. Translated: CASSLDPRGSTDTQYF.

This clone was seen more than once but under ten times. The CDR3: CAGSDISEKLFF. For the CDR3, the DNA is TGTGCCGGCTCGGACATTTCTGAAAAACTGTTTTTT. The chain uses TRBV7-9 and TRBJ1-4; D possibly corresponds to TRBD1 (5 bases). CDR1 SEHNR and CDR2 FQNEAQ come from the germline V gene (reference sequence). The CDR3 extends over 12 amino acids. Between the trimmed V and J ends, which lost 11 bases and 7 bases, there was a span of 14 bases.

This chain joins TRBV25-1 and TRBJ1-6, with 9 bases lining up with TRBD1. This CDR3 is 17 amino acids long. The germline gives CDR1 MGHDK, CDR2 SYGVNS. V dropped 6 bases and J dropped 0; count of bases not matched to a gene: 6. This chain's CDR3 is CASRWGTGSSYNSPLHF. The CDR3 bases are TGTGCCAGCAGGTGGGGGACAGGGAGCTCCTATAATTCACCCCTCCACTTT.

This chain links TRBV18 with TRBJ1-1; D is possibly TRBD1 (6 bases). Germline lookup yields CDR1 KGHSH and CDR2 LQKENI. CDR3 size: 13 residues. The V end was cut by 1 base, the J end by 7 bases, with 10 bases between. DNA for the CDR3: TGTGCCAGCTCACCACAACAGGGAAGTGAAGCTTTCTTT. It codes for CASSPQQGSEAFF.

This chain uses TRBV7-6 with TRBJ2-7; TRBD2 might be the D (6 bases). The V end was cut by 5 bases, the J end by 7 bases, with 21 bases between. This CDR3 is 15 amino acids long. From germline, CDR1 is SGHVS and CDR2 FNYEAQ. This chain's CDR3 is CASSLRGLDSGEQYF. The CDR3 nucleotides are TGTGCCAGCAGCCTGCGGGGTCTCGATTCGGGAGAGCAGTACTTC.

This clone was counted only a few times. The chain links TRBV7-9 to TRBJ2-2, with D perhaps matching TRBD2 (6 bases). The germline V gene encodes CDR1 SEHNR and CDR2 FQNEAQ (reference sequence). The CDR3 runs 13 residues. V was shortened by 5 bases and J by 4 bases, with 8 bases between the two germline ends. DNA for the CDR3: TGTGCCAGCAGCAGGGACTTCACCGGGGAGCTGTTTTTT. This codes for CASSRDFTGELFF.

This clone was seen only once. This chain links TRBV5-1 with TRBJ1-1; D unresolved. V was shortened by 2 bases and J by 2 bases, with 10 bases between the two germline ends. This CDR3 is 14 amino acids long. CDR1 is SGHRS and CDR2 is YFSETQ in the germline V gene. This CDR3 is CASSFILFNTEAFF. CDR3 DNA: TGCGCCAGCAGCTTTATCCTGTTCAACACTGAAGCTTTCTTT.

The DNA of the CDR3 is TGTGCCAGTAGTCCCTCCCGGAGAGCGGGAGGCCACTACAATGAGCAGTTCTTC. Its translation is CASSPSRRAGGHYNEQFF. The V and J genes are TRBV19 and TRBJ2-1, with 9 nucleotides matching TRBD2. There are 18 residues in the CDR3. The V segment lost 5 bases and the J segment 3 bases; nucleotides outside the gene matches: 14. The germline gives CDR1 LNHDA, CDR2 SQIVND (reference sequence).

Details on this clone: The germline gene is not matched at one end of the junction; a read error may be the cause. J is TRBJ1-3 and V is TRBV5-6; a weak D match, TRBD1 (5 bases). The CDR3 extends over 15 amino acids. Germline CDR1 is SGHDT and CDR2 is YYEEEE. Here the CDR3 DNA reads TGTGCCACCAGCTGGGGCAGAAACACTGGAAACACCATATATTTT. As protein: CATSWGRNTGNTIYF.

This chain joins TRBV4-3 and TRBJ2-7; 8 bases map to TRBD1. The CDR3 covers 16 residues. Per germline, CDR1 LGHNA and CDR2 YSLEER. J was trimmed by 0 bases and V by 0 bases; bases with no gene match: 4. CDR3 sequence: CASSQDLTGVSYEQYF. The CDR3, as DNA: TGCGCCAGCAGCCAAGACCTGACAGGGGTCTCCTACGAGCAGTACTTC.

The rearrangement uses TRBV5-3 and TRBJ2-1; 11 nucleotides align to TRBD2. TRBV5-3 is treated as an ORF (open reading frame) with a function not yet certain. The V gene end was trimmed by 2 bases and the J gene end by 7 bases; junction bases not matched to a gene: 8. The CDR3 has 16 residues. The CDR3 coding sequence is TGTGCCAGAAGCTTATTTAGCGGGAGGGCCCTGAATGAGCAGTTCTTC. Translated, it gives CARSLFSGRALNEQFF.

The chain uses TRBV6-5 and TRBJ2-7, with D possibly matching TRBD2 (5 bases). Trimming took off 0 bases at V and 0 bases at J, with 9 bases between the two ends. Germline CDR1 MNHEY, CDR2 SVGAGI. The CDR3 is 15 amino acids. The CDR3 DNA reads TGTGCCAGCAGTTACTCGACGGGAAGCTCCTACGAGCAGTACTTC. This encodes CASSYSTGSSYEQYF.

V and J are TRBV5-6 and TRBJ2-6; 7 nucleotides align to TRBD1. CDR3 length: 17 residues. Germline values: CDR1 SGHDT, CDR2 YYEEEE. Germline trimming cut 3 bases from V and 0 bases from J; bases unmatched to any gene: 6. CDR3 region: CASSWGAGGSGANVLTF. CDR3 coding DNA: TGTGCCAGCAGCTGGGGAGCAGGGGGCTCTGGGGCCAACGTCCTGACTTTC.

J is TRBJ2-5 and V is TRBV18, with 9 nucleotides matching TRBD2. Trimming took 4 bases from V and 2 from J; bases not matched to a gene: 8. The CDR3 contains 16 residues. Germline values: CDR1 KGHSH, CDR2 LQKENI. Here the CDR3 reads CASSRRPSGIQETQYF. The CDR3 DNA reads TGTGCCAGCTCACGAAGGCCTAGCGGGATTCAAGAGACCCAGTACTTC.

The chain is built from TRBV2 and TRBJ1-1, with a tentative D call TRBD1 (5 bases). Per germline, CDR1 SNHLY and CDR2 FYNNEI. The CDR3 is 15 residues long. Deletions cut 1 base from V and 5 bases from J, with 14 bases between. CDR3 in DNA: TGTGCCAGCAGTGAAGTGGCGGGGGGGTGGACTGAAGCTTTCTTT. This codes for CASSEVAGGWTEAFF.

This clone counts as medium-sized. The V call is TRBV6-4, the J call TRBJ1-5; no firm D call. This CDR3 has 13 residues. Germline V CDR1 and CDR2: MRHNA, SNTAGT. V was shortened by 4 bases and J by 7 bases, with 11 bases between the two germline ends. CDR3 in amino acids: CASSVGEGQPQHF. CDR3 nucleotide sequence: TGTGCCAGCAGTGTCGGGGAGGGCCAGCCCCAGCATTTT.

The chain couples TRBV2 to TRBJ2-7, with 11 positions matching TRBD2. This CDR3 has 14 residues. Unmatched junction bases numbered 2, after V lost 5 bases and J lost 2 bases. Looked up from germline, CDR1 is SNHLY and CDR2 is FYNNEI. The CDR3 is CASSPLAGAYEQYF. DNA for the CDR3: TGTGCCAGCAGTCCACTAGCGGGGGCCTACGAGCAGTACTTC.

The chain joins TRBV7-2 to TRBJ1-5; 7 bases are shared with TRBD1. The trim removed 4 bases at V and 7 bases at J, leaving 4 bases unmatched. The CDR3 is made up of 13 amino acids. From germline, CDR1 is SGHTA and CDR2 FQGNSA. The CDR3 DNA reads TGTGCCAGCAGCTGGACAGGATCCCAGCCCCAGCATTTT. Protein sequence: CASSWTGSQPQHF.

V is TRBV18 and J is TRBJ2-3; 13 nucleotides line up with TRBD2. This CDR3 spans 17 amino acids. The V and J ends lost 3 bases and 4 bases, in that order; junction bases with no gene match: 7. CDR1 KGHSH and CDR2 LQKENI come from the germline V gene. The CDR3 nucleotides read TGTGCCAGCTCACCCCTAGGACTAGCGGGAGTTGCAGATACGCAGTATTTT. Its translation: CASSPLGLAGVADTQYF.

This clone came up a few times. This CDR3 is CASSLVVTGDNEAFF. Written as DNA, the CDR3 is TGTGCCAGCAGCTTGGTCGTGACAGGGGATAATGAAGCTTTCTTT. J is TRBJ1-1 and V is TRBV5-5, with TRBD1 identical over 8 bases. CDR1 is SGHKS, CDR2 YYEKEE, per germline (reference sequence). V lost 0 bases to trimming and J lost 7 bases; unmatched junction nucleotides: 8. The CDR3 totals 15 residues.

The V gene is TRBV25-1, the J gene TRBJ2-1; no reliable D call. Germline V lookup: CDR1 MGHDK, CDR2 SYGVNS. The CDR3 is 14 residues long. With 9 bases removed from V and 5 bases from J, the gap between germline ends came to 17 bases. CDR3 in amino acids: CASFPWVAHNEQFF. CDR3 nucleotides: TGTGCCAGTTTCCCCTGGGTAGCTCACAATGAGCAGTTCTTC.